This T cell receptor (beta chain) was obtained from a study of CD4 and CD8 cells across lung adenocarcinoma regions. Trimming at V came to 1 base and at J to 4 bases, leaving 5 bases not matched to a gene. The CDR3 loop spans 15 amino acids. Germline CDR1 is SGHTA and CDR2 is FQGNSA. TCRdb reprocessed the PCR reads via MiXCR and lists one record per CDR3 protein. The table includes 5,500 to 8,500 distinct CDR3 sequences, approximately 54% detected once. Localized lung adenocarcinoma, a non-small cell lung cancer, affected the donors. This clonotype was obtained from a male donor with lung adenocarcinoma. The CD4 and CD8 labels of this study may be unreliable. The chain carries TRBV7-2 and TRBJ2-3; 7 bases line up with TRBD2. Input material: CD8+ T cells from the center of a lung tumor. The CDR3 reads CASSLDGLESDTQYF. The CDR3 DNA reads as TGTGCCAGCAGCTTAGACGGACTAGAATCAGATACGCAGTATTTT.